This TCR beta chain was observed in a study of regulatory T cells in long-lasting Graves disease. At the level of the study: Over 5 years of antithyroid drugs with positive TSH receptor antibodies was taken to mean persistent Graves' disease.

Per germline, CDR1 MNHNS and CDR2 SASEGT. The V end lost 3 bases, the J end lost 5 bases, and 10 bases lay between the germline ends. The CDR3 loop spans 13 amino acids. The time point denotes: persistent/refractory GD, antithyroid drugs over 5 years with positive TRAb. The authors made the TCR library using RNA they extracted from PBMCs. Sequencing libraries for TCR beta were prepared with iRepertoire HTBI primers and Arm-PCR of CDR3 regions. TCRdb reanalysed the multiplex PCR reads using MiXCR and keeps one entry per CDR3 protein. Here the sample spans hundreds of thousands of distinct CDR3 sequences, 20% to 25% being singletons. Note on this clonotype: A much larger clone lies one base from this, so it may be a read error. The CDR3 does not end in the conserved phenylalanine or tryptophan, so this is likely a read error.

This receptor was obtained from a female donor with Graves disease. V gene TRBV6-1 combines with J gene TRBJ2-5; possible D gene TRBD2, 6 bases. The sample here was peripheral blood mononuclear cells (PBMCs), taken when the disease was refractory, from a patient treated with antithyroid drugs. CDR3 amino acids: CASSDGGMETQYL. The DNA of the CDR3 is TGTGCCAGCAGTGATGGGGGGATGGAGACCCAGTACCTC.